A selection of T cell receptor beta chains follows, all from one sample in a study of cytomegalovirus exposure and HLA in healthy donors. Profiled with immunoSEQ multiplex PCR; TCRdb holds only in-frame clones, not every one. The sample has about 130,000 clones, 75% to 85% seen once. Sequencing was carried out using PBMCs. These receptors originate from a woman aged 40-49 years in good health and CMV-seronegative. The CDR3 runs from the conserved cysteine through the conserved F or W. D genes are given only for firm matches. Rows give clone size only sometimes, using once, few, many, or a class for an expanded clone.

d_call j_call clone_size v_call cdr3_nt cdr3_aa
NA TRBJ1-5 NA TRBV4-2 TGTGCCAGCAGCCTCCAAAGGACAGCAAATCAGCCCCAGCATTTT CASSLQRTANQPQHF
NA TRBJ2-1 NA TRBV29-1 TGCAGCGTCGGACAGCACAATGAGCAGTTCTTC CSVGQHNEQFF
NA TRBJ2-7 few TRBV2 TGTGCCAGCAGTGATATGGACAGCCCCGAGCAGTACTTC CASSDMDSPEQYF
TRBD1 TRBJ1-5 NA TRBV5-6 TGTGCCAGCAGCTTCGCAGGGGGCAGTCAGCCCCAGCATTTT CASSFAGGSQPQHF
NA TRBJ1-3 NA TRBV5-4 TGTGCCAGCAGCTTAGGGGGTGGCGGAAACACCATATATTTT CASSLGGGGNTIYF
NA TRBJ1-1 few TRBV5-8 TGTGCCAGCAGCATAGGACAGAACACTGAAGCTTTCTTT CASSIGQNTEAFF
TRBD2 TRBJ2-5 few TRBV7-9 TGTGCCAGCAGCTTAGAGCCTAGCGGGAGTCGGACCCAGTACTTC CASSLEPSGSRTQYF
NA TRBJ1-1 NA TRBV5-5 TGTGCCAGCAGCTTTGTCCAGGTGGCAATGAACACTGAAGCTTTCTTT CASSFVQVAMNTEAFF
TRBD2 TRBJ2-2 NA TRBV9 TGTGCCAGCAGCGACCGACACGTCGGCGGGAGAGGTACCGGGGAGCTGTTTTTT CASSDRHVGGRGTGELFF
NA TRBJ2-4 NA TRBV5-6 TGTGCCAGCAGCCCCCCCGGACAGCGGGCCAAAAACATTCAGTACTTC CASSPPGQRAKNIQYF
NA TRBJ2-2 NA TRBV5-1 TGCGCCAGCAGCTCACAGGGCGAGCGCACCGGGGAGCTGTTTTTT CASSSQGERTGELFF
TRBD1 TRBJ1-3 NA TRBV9 TGTGCCAGCAGCACCCCGGGACAGGGCTCTGGAAACACCATATATTTT CASSTPGQGSGNTIYF
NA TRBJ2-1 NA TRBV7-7 TGTGCTAGCAGCTTAAGTCTAGCGTCCCACAATGAGCAGTTCTTC CASSLSLASHNEQFF
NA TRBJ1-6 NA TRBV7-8 TGTGCCAGCAGCTTAACTACAGGGTTGGGGAATTCACCCCTCCACTTT CASSLTTGLGNSPLHF
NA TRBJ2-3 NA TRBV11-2 TGTGCCAGCAGCTTTCTCACTAGCACAGATACGCAGTATTTT CASSFLTSTDTQYF
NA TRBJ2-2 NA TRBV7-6 TGTGCCAGCAGCCCGGTGGAGGGTGGGGCCGGGGAGCTGTTTTTT CASSPVEGGAGELFF
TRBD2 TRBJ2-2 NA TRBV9 TGTGCCAGCAGCGCTAGCGGCATGAACACCGGGGAGCTGTTTTTT CASSASGMNTGELFF
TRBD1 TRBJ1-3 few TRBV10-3 TGTGCCACAGGAAAACAGGGGCAAAGCTCTGGAAACACCATATATTTT CATGKQGQSSGNTIYF
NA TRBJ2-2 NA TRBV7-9 TGTGCCAGCAGCTTATCCCTTCGTTGGGGGGCCGGGGAGCTGTTTTTT CASSLSLRWGAGELFF
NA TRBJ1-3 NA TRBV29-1 TGCAGCGTTACCCCAGGCTCTGGAAACACCATATATTTT CSVTPGSGNTIYF
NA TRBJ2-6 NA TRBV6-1 TGTGCCAGCAGTGTCTCGGTCTCTGGGGCCAACGTCCTGACTTTC CASSVSVSGANVLTF
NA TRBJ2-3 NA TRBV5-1 TGCGCCAGCAGCCCCGGGACTGGCACAGATACGCAGTATTTT CASSPGTGTDTQYF
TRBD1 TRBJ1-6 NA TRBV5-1 TGCCCCAGCAGCCTTGGGACAGGGGTTAATTCACCCCTCCACTTT CPSSLGTGVNSPLHF
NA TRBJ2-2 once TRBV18 TGTGCCAGCTCACCGCAATACGCAGGGGACCTAAACACCGGGGAGCTGTTTTTT CASSPQYAGDLNTGELFF
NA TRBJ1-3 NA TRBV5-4 TGTGCCAGCAGCTTGGACAGCCGCCCTGGAAACACCATATATTTT CASSLDSRPGNTIYF
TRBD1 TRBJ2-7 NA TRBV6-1 TGTGCCAGCAGTTCCCAGACAGGGGGAAAGTACGAGCAGTACTTC CASSSQTGGKYEQYF
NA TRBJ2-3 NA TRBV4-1 TGCGCCAGCAGCCAAGATAGCCAGTCTACTACGCAGTATTTT CASSQDSQSTTQYF
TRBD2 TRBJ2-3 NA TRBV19 TGTGCCAGTAGTAGCGGGAGGTATGAAGATACGCAGTATTTT CASSSGRYEDTQYF
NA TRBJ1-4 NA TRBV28 TGTGCCAGCTACGACAGCCGTAATGAAAAACTGTTTTTT CASYDSRNEKLFF
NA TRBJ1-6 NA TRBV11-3 TGTGCCAGCAGCTTAGATCAGAATTCACCCCTCCACTTT CASSLDQNSPLHF
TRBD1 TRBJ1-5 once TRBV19 TGTGCCAGTAGTTCCCGGACAGGGGGGAATCAGCCCCAGCATTTT CASSSRTGGNQPQHF
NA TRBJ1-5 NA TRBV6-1 TGTGCCAGCAGGGACGAGGACGGGGAAGGGCAGCCCCAGCATTTT CASRDEDGEGQPQHF
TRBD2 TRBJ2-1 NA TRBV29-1 TGCAGCGCCCCAGCGGGAACTGGCCTCAATGAGCAGTTCTTC CSAPAGTGLNEQFF
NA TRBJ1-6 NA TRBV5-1 TGCGCCAGCAGCCCCACCCAGGAGGGGAAGAATAATTCACCCCTCCACTTT CASSPTQEGKNNSPLHF
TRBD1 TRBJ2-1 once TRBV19 TGTGCCAGTAGTAGTTTAGGGGGCGATGAGCAGTTCTTC CASSSLGGDEQFF
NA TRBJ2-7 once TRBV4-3 TGCGCCAGCAGCCCAGGGGGCCCTAGCGGGATCTACGAGCAGTACTTC CASSPGGPSGIYEQYF
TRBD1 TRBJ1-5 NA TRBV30 TGTGCCTGGAGTGTACCCCAGGGGGGCAATCAGCCCCAGCATTTT CAWSVPQGGNQPQHF
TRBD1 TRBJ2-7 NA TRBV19 TGTGCCAGTAGTATTAAGGACAGGGGCAGCGACGAGCAGTACTTC CASSIKDRGSDEQYF
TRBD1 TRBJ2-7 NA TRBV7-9 TGTGCCAGCAGCCCGGGACAGACGGGAACCTACGAGCAGTACTTC CASSPGQTGTYEQYF
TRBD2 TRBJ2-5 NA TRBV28 TGTGCCACCCTAGCGGGAGGGGGAGAGACCCAGTACTTC CATLAGGGETQYF
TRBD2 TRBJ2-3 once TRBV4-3 TGCGCCAGCAGCCAGGGACTAGCGGAAGGCACAGATACGCAGTATTTT CASSQGLAEGTDTQYF